These T cell receptor beta chains were read from a single sample in a study of T cell clones after liver transplantation. Assay used: immunoSEQ multiplex PCR; TCRdb lists only in-frame clones, some missing. This sample carries around 110,000 clones, 90% of them seen once, and the ten largest clones take 0.65% to 0.95%. Sequenced here: CD4+ T cells from blood, sampled 12 months after liver transplant. These receptors were taken from a human patient who received a liver transplant. T cells may partly derive from the graft donor. CDR3s include the opening cysteine and the closing phenylalanine or tryptophan. A D gene is named only where the DNA matches it firmly. Size is stated for part of the rows, as once, few or many counts, or as a class when the clone is expanded.

clone_size d_call j_call v_call cdr3_aa cdr3_nt
- TRBD2 TRBJ2-4 TRBV7-2 CASSLGRVTAKNIQYF TGTGCCAGCAGCCTGGGGAGGGTCACAGCCAAAAACATTCAGTACTTC
once - TRBJ1-5 TRBV6-5 CASRRDSRNQPQHF TGTGCCAGCAGACGTGACAGTCGCAATCAGCCCCAGCATTTT
few - TRBJ2-7 TRBV6-1 CASSESIGVYSNSYEQYF TGTGCCAGCAGTGAAAGCATCGGAGTCTACTCTAATTCCTACGAGCAGTACTTC
- - TRBJ2-5 TRBV7-3 CASSLNSPHPKQETQYF TGTGCCAGCAGCTTAAACAGCCCTCATCCAAAACAAGAGACCCAGTACTTC
- - TRBJ1-5 TRBV9 CASSVTANSNQPQHF TGTGCCAGCAGCGTAACCGCTAATAGCAATCAGCCCCAGCATTTT
- - TRBJ2-1 TRBV10-3 CATRRDSGPGEQFF TGTGCCACCCGGCGGGACAGCGGACCGGGAGAGCAGTTCTTC
- - TRBJ2-3 TRBV15 CATSRDRADTQYF TGTGCCACCAGCAGAGATCGGGCAGATACGCAGTATTTT
once TRBD2 TRBJ2-5 TRBV28 CASRHGTSGRAAGETQYF TGTGCCAGCAGACACGGGACTAGCGGGAGGGCCGCGGGAGAGACCCAGTACTTC
- - TRBJ1-5 TRBV5-6 CASSLGVGNQPQHF TGTGCCAGCAGCTTGGGAGTGGGCAATCAGCCCCAGCATTTT
few TRBD1 TRBJ2-7 TRBV6-1 CASSNPGQALDEQYF TGTGCCAGCAGTAACCCGGGACAGGCGCTAGACGAGCAGTACTTC
- - TRBJ2-3 TRBV4-1 CASSQEAGPSTDTQYF TGCGCCAGCAGCCAAGAGGCAGGCCCAAGCACAGATACGCAGTATTTT
- - TRBJ1-4 TRBV7-9 CASSPTNGGGLGEKLFF TGTGCCAGCAGCCCGACGAACGGCGGGGGCCTTGGGGAAAAACTGTTTTTT
- TRBD1 TRBJ2-7 TRBV7-2 CASSLDPGGEQYF TGTGCCAGCAGCTTAGATCCAGGGGGCGAGCAGTACTTC
- TRBD1 TRBJ2-5 TRBV28 CASSLPGTAQETQYF TGTGCCAGCAGTTTACCTGGGACAGCCCAAGAGACCCAGTACTTC
- - TRBJ2-5 TRBV5-1 CASSLDARVETQYF TGCGCCAGCAGCTTGGATGCGAGGGTGGAGACCCAGTACTTC
- - TRBJ1-3 TRBV19 CASENAGPGNTIYF TGTGCCAGCGAAAATGCGGGGCCTGGAAACACCATATATTTT
- - TRBJ2-1 TRBV5-1 CASSSTGLGGIEQFF TGCGCCAGCAGCTCGACAGGGCTTGGCGGGATAGAGCAGTTCTTC
- - TRBJ1-5 TRBV27 CASRPDPSNQPQHF TGTGCCAGCAGACCCGACCCTAGCAATCAGCCCCAGCATTTT
- - TRBJ1-2 TRBV2 CASSGQVGGYTF TGTGCCAGCAGTGGGCAGGTGGGCGGCTACACCTTC
- TRBD1 TRBJ2-7 TRBV11-1 CASSAGQGPHEQYF TGTGCCAGCAGCGCCGGACAGGGCCCGCACGAGCAGTACTTC
- - TRBJ2-7 TRBV11-2 CASSLDPGGTYEQYF TGTGCCAGCAGCTTAGATCCAGGGGGGACCTACGAGCAGTACTTC
many - TRBJ2-2 TRBV19 CASRAPGGELFF TGTGCCAGTAGGGCCCCAGGCGGGGAGCTGTTTTTT
- - TRBJ2-7 TRBV7-9 CASSLVEGTEQYF TGTGCCAGCAGCTTAGTCGAAGGGACCGAGCAGTACTTC
- TRBD2 TRBJ2-3 TRBV19 CASSILAAPTDTQYF TGTGCCAGTAGTATACTAGCGGCCCCAACAGATACGCAGTATTTT
few - TRBJ2-5 TRBV18 CASSLRGGETQYF TGTGCCAGCTCACTGAGGGGTGGCGAGACCCAGTACTTC
- TRBD1 TRBJ2-2 TRBV7-3 CASRTGGIDTGELFF TGTGCCAGTCGAACAGGGGGCATCGACACCGGGGAGCTGTTTTTT
- - TRBJ2-2 TRBV5-1 CASSPRLGNTGELFF TGCGCCAGCAGCCCCCGGTTAGGGAACACCGGGGAGCTGTTTTTT
- - TRBJ2-4 TRBV6-6 CATKDPLAVAKNIQYF TGTGCCACCAAGGACCCCCTGGCGGTAGCCAAAAACATTCAGTACTTC
- - TRBJ1-4 TRBV6-1 CASSETGRINEKLFF TGTGCCAGCAGTGAAACAGGGAGGATTAATGAAAAACTGTTTTTT
- TRBD1 TRBJ1-1 TRBV19 CASSRQGAGTEAFF TGTGCCAGTAGTAGACAGGGGGCCGGCACTGAAGCTTTCTTT
- TRBD2 TRBJ2-7 TRBV4-2 CASSPNPGGLPFKGSYEQYF TGTGCCAGCAGCCCTAACCCGGGGGGTCTCCCTTTCAAGGGTTCCTACGAGCAGTACTTC
- - TRBJ2-3 TRBV6-5 CASSRVAGTTDTQYF TGTGCCAGCAGCAGAGTGGCGGGAACCACAGATACGCAGTATTTT